This entry lists 27 T cell receptor beta chains sequenced from one sample in a study of cytomegalovirus exposure and HLA in healthy donors. A multiplex PCR was run with 60 Vbeta primers and 13 Jbeta primers. Assay: immunoSEQ multiplex PCR; the TCRdb copy retains only in-frame clones and omits some. The data contain about 130,000 clones, roughly 79% of them singletons. Sequencing used PBMCs. The receptors here all came from a man younger than 30 in good health and CMV-seronegative.

The genes are TRBV10-2 and TRBJ2-3; a possible D gene is TRBD2 (5 bases). The V gene's germline CDR1 is WSHSY and CDR2 SAAADI. Trimming took 2 bases from V and 7 from J, leaving 7 bases between them. This CDR3 has 12 residues. The CDR3 reads CASSETRNTQYF. The CDR3 region has the DNA TGCGCCAGCAGTGAGACTAGGAATACGCAGTATTTT.

The chain carries TRBV30 and TRBJ1-2; tentative D call: TRBD1 (5 bases). V lost 5 bases and J lost 4, with 17 bases in between. The CDR3 consists of 14 residues. Germline V lookup: CDR1 GTSNPN, CDR2 SVGIG (reference sequence). This chain's CDR3 is CAWGIGGNSYGYTF. The DNA of the CDR3 is TGTGCCTGGGGCATCGGGGGAAATAGCTATGGCTACACCTTC.

The genes are TRBV7-2 and TRBJ2-1; D unclear. Germline-derived CDR1 and CDR2 are SGHTA and FQGNSA. The V and J ends lost 3 bases and 7 bases respectively, with 7 bases between them. The CDR3 consists of 12 residues. The chain's CDR3 is CASSFTSNEQFF. In DNA, the CDR3 is TGTGCCAGCAGCTTCACATCGAATGAGCAGTTCTTC.

V gene TRBV13 combines with J gene TRBJ2-7; tentatively, D is TRBD1 (7 bases). V shed 11 bases and J shed 5 bases, with 22 bases lying between them. Germline CDR1 reads PRHDT; CDR2 reads FYEKMQ (reference sequence). The CDR3 has 14 amino acids. In nucleotides, the CDR3 is TGTGCCGGGAGTCGGCGGCAGGGGGGTGACGAGCAGTACTTC. Its translation: CAGSRRQGGDEQYF.

The chain recombines TRBV5-5 with TRBJ2-7, with 13 bases identical to TRBD2. After removal of 0 bases from V and 9 bases from J, the junction contained 3 bases not matched to a gene. The CDR3 is 14 residues long. The germline CDR1 and CDR2 sequences are SGHKS and YYEKEE (reference sequence). In nucleotides, the CDR3 is TGTGCCAGCAGCTTGGGGACTAGCGGGGGAGTGCAGTACTTC. Amino acid sequence: CASSLGTSGGVQYF. Full variable domain (outside the CDR3, taken from reference TRBV5-5 and TRBJ2-7): DAGVTQSPTHLIKTRGQQVTLRCSPISGHKSVSWYQQVLGQGPQFIFQYYEKEERGRGNFPDRFSARQFPNYSSELNVNALLLGDSALYLCASSLGTSGGVQYFGPGTRLTVT.

The V and J genes are TRBV6-4 and TRBJ2-1, with 16 bases fitting TRBD2. Per the germline V gene, CDR1 is MRHNA and CDR2 is SNTAGT. The CDR3 spans 16 residues. J was trimmed by 6 bases and V by 2 bases; bases with no gene match: 1. The CDR3 DNA reads as TGTGCCAGCAGTGACGGGACTAGCGGGGGGGGCAATGAGCAGTTCTTC. Its translation: CASSDGTSGGGNEQFF.

V gene TRBV2 combines with J gene TRBJ1-2, with TRBD1 as a possible D gene (6 bases). V lost 0 bases, J lost 4 bases, and 15 bases lay in between. The CDR3 length is 16 residues. Germline CDR1 is SNHLY and CDR2 is FYNNEI. DNA of the CDR3: TGTGCCAGCAGTGAAGCATCAGGGGAGTACGGCTATGGCTACACCTTC. This translates into CASSEASGEYGYGYTF.

The chain has TRBV7-2 and TRBJ1-1, with TRBD1 matching 8 bases. J lost 12 bases, V lost 2 bases, and 8 bases had no gene match. Germline V CDR1 and CDR2: SGHTA, FQGNSA. CDR3 length: 13 residues. The CDR3 DNA is TGTGCCAGCAGCTTACCGGGACAGGTCGGACCTTTCTTT. Its translation: CASSLPGQVGPFF.

The V and J genes are TRBV6-1 and TRBJ2-7; the D is unclear. The CDR3 covers 14 residues. V lost 0 bases and J lost 8, with 14 bases in between. From germline, CDR1 is MNHNS and CDR2 SASEGT. In DNA, the CDR3 is TGTGCCAGCAGTGAAGCGGGCCTAACCATCAAGCAGTACTTC. Its translation is CASSEAGLTIKQYF.

This chain uses TRBV4-2 with TRBJ1-2, with 8 bases identical to TRBD1. J gave up 4 bases and V 0 bases, and 4 bases lay outside the gene matches. The CDR3 sequence is 15 residues long. The germline gives CDR1 LGHNA, CDR2 YNFKEQ. In nucleotides, the CDR3 is TGTGCCAGCAGCCAAGATATAGACAGGGGCTATGGCTACACCTTC. It yields the protein CASSQDIDRGYGYTF.

Concerning this clone itself: It is likely a read error, because the conserved phenylalanine at the end of the CDR3 is missing. The genes are TRBV27 and TRBJ1-6; tentatively, D is TRBD1 (6 bases). Deletions cut 8 bases from V and 6 bases from J, with 11 bases between. The length of the CDR3 is 13 residues. In germline, CDR1 is MNHEY, CDR2 SMNVEV (reference sequence). CDR3 nucleotides: TGTGCCAGCCGAAAACAGGGTAATTCACCCCTCCACCTT. Translation: CASRKQGNSPLHL.

V and J are TRBV9 and TRBJ1-1; 7 nucleotides align to TRBD1. Germline-derived CDR1 and CDR2 are SGDLS and YYNGEE. This CDR3 has 13 residues. V was pared by 3 bases and J by 6 bases, with 5 bases of the junction left unmatched. The DNA of the CDR3 is TGTGCCAGCAGCGCCCTCCAGGGGGCTGAAGCTTTCTTT. Its protein is CASSALQGAEAFF. Complete variable domain (other parts from reference TRBV9 and TRBJ1-1): DSGVTQTPKHLITATGQRVTLRCSPRSGDLSVYWYQQSLDQGLQFLIQYYNGEERAKGNILERFSAQQFPDLHSELNLSSLELGDSALYFCASSALQGAEAFFGQGTRLTVV.

The chain combines TRBV18 with TRBJ1-1, with D possibly being TRBD1 (5 bases). V was pared by 6 bases and J by 2 bases, with 7 bases between. The CDR3 has 12 amino acids. The germline CDR1 and CDR2 sequences are KGHSH and LQKENI. This CDR3 is CASSDKNTEAFF. DNA of the CDR3: TGTGCCAGCTCGGACAAAAACACTGAAGCTTTCTTT. Based on the CDR3 plus reference TRBV18 and TRBJ1-1, the full variable domain is NAGVMQNPRHLVRRRGQEARLRCSPMKGHSHVYWYRQLPEEGLKFMVYLQKENIIDESGMPKERFSAEFPKEGPSILRIQQVVRGDSAAYFCASSDKNTEAFFGQGTRLTVV.

The V and J genes are TRBV29-1 and TRBJ2-7; 9 bases align to TRBD2. Trimming took 7 bases from V and 6 from J; bases not matched to a gene: 10. CDR1 and CDR2 (germline): SQVTM, ANQGSEA. The CDR3 has 13 residues. Here the CDR3 DNA reads TGCAGCGCCGGGGGGACTAGCATCCGCGAGCAGTACTTC. Translation: CSAGGTSIREQYF.

The CDR3 here is CASSTPGGTGVSPLHF. The CDR3 coding sequence is TGTGCCAGCAGCACCCCCGGCGGGACAGGGGTTTCACCCCTCCACTTT. The J gene is TRBJ1-6, the V gene TRBV9; 10 bases line up with TRBD1. Germline V CDR1 and CDR2: SGDLS, YYNGEE. The CDR3 is made up of 16 amino acids. The trim removed 4 bases at V and 9 bases at J, leaving 10 bases unmatched.

This sequence joins TRBV28 and TRBJ1-1; tentative D call: TRBD1 (5 bases). The ends were cut back, 7 bases at V and 3 bases at J, with 12 bases in the middle. The germline CDR1 and CDR2 sequences are MDHEN and SYDVKM. CDR3 length equals 13 residues. The CDR3 DNA reads as TGTGCCAGCACTATAGACAGATACACTGAAGCTTTCTTT. It encodes CASTIDRYTEAFF.

The chain recombines TRBV18 with TRBJ2-2, with D possibly being TRBD1 (5 bases). This CDR3 has 15 amino acids. Germline assignment: CDR1 KGHSH and CDR2 LQKENI. V was trimmed by 6 bases and J by 1 base, leaving 12 bases between them. CDR3 bases: TGTGCCAGCTCCAACGGACAAGGGAACACCGGGGAGCTGTTTTTT. Its protein is CASSNGQGNTGELFF.

The chain employs TRBV19 and TRBJ2-7; TRBD1 aligns across 9 bases. This CDR3 is 14 amino acids long. Trimming cost V 5 bases and J 2 bases; bases outside gene matches: 4. From germline, CDR1 is LNHDA and CDR2 SQIVND (reference sequence). Here the CDR3 reads CASSAGTGPYEQYF. In nucleotides, the CDR3 is TGTGCCAGTAGTGCCGGGACAGGGCCCTACGAGCAGTACTTC.

The chain carries TRBV6-5 and TRBJ2-1; TRBD1 matches 7 bases. V shed 1 base, J shed 8 bases, and the junction held 8 bases outside the gene matches. Looked up from germline, CDR1 is MNHEY and CDR2 is SVGAGI. The length of the CDR3 is 15 residues. The CDR3 nucleotides read TGTGCCAGCAGTTACTATAGGACAGGTTTGCATGAGCAGTTCTTC. Translated: CASSYYRTGLHEQFF.

The chain combines TRBV7-3 with TRBJ1-2, with 7 bases fitting TRBD1. Trimming at V came to 4 bases and at J to 3 bases, leaving 11 bases not matched to a gene. The CDR3 loop spans 16 amino acids. The germline V gene has CDR1 SGHTA and CDR2 FQGTGA. The DNA for the CDR3 is TGTGCCAGCAGCTCGACGGGACAGCGACCCTACTATGGCTACACCTTC. It encodes CASSSTGQRPYYGYTF.

The chain couples TRBV19 to TRBJ1-6; TRBD1 matches at 9 bases. Looked up from germline, CDR1 is LNHDA and CDR2 is SQIVND (reference sequence). The V gene end was trimmed by 3 bases and the J gene end by 9 bases; junction bases not matched to a gene: 6. The CDR3 extends over 15 amino acids. The CDR3 coding sequence is TGTGCCAGTAGTATTGGACAGGGGCGCGGTTCACCCCTCCACTTT. It translates to CASSIGQGRGSPLHF. Full variable domain (outside the CDR3, taken from reference TRBV19 and TRBJ1-6): DGGITQSPKYLFRKEGQNVTLSCEQNLNHDAMYWYRQDPGQGLRLIYYSQIVNDFQKGDIAEGYSVSREKKESFPLTVTSAQKNPTAFYLCASSIGQGRGSPLHFGNGTRLTVT.

The chain recombines TRBV27 with TRBJ1-2, with 9 bases that match TRBD1. The V segment lost 10 bases and the J segment 4 bases; nucleotides outside the gene matches: 4. The CDR3 has 12 amino acids. In germline, CDR1 is MNHEY, CDR2 SMNVEV (reference sequence). The CDR3 spells CATLGQGYGYTF. In DNA, the CDR3 is TGTGCCACCCTGGGACAGGGCTATGGCTACACCTTC.

V and J are TRBV7-9 and TRBJ1-5, with D unclear. V shed 5 bases and J shed 2 bases, with 10 bases lying between them. The V gene's germline CDR1 is SEHNR and CDR2 FQNEAQ (reference sequence). The length of the CDR3 is 14 residues. CDR3 loop: CASSTPGGNQPQHF. CDR3 nucleotide sequence: TGTGCCAGCAGCACCCCGGGAGGCAATCAGCCCCAGCATTTT.

The chain links TRBV5-6 to TRBJ1-2; D might be TRBD1 (5 bases). The CDR3 consists of 13 residues. Per germline, CDR1 SGHDT and CDR2 YYEEEE. V lost 0 bases and J lost 8, with 11 bases in between. The DNA of the CDR3 is TGTGCCAGCAGCTTGGGGGGCTACGACGGCTACACCTTC. Translating gives CASSLGGYDGYTF.

V and J are TRBV6-5 and TRBJ2-1; tentatively, D is TRBD1 (6 bases). The CDR3 sequence is 13 residues long. Germline V gene data show CDR1 as MNHEY and CDR2 as SVGAGI. Trimming pared 5 bases from V and 10 bases from J, leaving 15 bases between. CDR3 nucleotide sequence: TGTGCCAGCAGTATGGGACATCTGGTCGAGCAGTTCTTC. This gives the protein CASSMGHLVEQFF.

The V call is TRBV6-5, the J call TRBJ1-1; D unclear. Germline CDR1 is MNHEY and CDR2 is SVGAGI. This CDR3 has 14 residues. Trimming pared 3 bases from V and 4 bases from J, leaving 12 bases between. The CDR3 DNA follows: TGTGCCAGCAGTTATCAGAGGGTGGGCACTGAAGCTTTCTTT. Amino acid sequence: CASSYQRVGTEAFF.

CDR3 DNA sequence: TGTGCCAGCAGCTATCTGGACAGGGAAAATCAGCCCCAGCATTTT. This translates into CASSYLDRENQPQHF. This sequence joins TRBV7-6 and TRBJ1-5, with 8 bases identical to TRBD1. The germline V gene has CDR1 SGHVS and CDR2 FNYEAQ. Unmatched junction bases numbered 6, after V lost 4 bases and J lost 4 bases. The length of the CDR3 is 15 residues.